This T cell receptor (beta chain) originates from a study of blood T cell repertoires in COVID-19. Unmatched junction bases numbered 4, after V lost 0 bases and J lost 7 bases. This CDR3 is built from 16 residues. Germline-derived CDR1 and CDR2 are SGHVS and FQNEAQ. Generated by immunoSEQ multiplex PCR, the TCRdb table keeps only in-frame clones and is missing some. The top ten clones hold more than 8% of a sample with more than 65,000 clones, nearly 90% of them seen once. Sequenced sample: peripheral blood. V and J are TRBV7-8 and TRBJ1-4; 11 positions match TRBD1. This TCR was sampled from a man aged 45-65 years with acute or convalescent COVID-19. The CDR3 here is CASSLAPDRGREKLFF. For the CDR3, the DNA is TGTGCCAGCAGCTTAGCGCCGGACAGGGGGCGTGAAAAACTGTTTTTT.